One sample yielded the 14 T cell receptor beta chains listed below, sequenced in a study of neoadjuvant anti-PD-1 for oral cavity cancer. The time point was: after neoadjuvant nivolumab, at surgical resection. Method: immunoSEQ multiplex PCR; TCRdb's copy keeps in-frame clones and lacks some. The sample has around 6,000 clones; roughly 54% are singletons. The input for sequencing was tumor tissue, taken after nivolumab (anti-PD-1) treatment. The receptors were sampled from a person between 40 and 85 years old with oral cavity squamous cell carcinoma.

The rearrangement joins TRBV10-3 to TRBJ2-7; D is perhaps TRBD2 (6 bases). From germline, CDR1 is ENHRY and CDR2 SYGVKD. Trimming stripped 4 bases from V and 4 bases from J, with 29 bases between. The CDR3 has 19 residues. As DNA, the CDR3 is TGTGCCATCAGTGGAGGGACCAGGGAGACGAGTAGGAGGGAATACGAGCAGTACTTC. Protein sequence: CAISGGTRETSRREYEQYF.

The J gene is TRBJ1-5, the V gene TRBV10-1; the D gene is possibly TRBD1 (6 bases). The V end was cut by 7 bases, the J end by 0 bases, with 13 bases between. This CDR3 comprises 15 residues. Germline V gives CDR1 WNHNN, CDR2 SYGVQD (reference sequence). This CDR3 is CASKRTDLSNQPQHF. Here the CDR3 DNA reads TGCGCCAGCAAGAGGACAGACCTTAGCAATCAGCCCCAGCATTTT.

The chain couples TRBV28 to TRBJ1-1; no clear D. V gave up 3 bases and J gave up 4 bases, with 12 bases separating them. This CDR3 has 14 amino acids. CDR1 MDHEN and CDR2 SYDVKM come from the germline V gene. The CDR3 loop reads CASSFKLSGTEAFF. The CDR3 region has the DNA TGTGCCAGCAGTTTTAAGTTGAGTGGCACTGAAGCTTTCTTT. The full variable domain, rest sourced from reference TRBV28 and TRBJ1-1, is DVKVTQSSRYLVKRTGEKVFLECVQDMDHENMFWYRQDPGLGLRLIYFSYDVKMKEKGDIPEGYSVSREKKERFSLILESASTNQTSMYLCASSFKLSGTEAFFGQGTRLTVV.

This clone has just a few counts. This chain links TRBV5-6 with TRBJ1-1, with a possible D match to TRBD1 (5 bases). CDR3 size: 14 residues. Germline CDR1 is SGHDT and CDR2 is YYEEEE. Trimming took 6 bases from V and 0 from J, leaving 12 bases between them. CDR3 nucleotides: TGTGCCAGCACGGGCGGGGGACTGAACACTGAAGCTTTCTTT. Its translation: CASTGGGLNTEAFF.

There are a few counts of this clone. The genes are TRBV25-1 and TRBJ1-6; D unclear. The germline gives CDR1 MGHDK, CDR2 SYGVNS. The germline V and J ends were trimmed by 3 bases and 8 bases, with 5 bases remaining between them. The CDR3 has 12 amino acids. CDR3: CASSEGYSPLHF. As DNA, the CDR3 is TGTGCCAGCAGTGAGGGATATTCACCCCTCCACTTT. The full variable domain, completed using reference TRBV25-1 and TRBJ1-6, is EADIYQTPRYLVIGTGKKITLECSQTMGHDKMYWYQQDPGMELHLIHYSYGVNSTEKGDLSSESTVSRIRTEHFPLTLESARPSHTSQYLCASSEGYSPLHFGNGTRLTVT.

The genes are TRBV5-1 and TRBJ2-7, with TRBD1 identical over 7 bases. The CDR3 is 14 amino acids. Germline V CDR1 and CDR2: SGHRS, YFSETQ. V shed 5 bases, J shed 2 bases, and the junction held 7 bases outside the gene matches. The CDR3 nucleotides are TGCGCCAGCAGGCCCGGGACAGACCCCTACGAGCAGTACTTC. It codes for CASRPGTDPYEQYF.

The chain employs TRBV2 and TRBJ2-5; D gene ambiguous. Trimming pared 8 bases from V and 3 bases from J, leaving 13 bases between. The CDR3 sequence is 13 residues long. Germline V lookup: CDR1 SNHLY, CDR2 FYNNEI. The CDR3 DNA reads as TGTGCCAGCCTGACACCGAAAAAAGAGACCCAGTACTTC. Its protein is CASLTPKKETQYF.

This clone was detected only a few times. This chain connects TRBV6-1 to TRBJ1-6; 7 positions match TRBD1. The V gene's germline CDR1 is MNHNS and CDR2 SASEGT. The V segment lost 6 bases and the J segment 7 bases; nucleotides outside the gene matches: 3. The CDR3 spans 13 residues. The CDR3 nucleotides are TGTGCCAGCAGCAGACAGGGAAATTCACCCCTCCACTTT. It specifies CASSRQGNSPLHF.

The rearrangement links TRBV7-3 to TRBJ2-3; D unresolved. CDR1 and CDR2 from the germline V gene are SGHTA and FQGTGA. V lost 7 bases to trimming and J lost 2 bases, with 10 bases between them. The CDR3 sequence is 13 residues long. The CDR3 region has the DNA TGTGCCAGCACGGTTGTTTTCACAGATACGCAGTATTTT. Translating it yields CASTVVFTDTQYF.

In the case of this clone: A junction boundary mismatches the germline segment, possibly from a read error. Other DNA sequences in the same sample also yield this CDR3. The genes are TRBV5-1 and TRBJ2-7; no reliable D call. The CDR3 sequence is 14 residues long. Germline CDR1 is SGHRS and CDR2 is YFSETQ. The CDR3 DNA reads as TGCGCCAGCAGCTTGGGCAGGACCTCCTACGAGCAGTACTTT. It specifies CASSLGRTSYEQYF.

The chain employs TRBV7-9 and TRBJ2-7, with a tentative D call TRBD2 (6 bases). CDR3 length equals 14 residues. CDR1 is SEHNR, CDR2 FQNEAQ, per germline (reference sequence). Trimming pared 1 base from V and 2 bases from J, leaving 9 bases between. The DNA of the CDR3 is TGTGCCAGCAGCTTAGGCGGGACGGCCTACGAGCAGTACTTC. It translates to CASSLGGTAYEQYF.

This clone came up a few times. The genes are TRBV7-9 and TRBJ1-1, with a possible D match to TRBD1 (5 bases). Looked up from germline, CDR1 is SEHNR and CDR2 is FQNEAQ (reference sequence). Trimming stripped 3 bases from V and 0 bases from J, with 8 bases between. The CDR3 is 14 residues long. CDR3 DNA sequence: TGTGCCAGCAGCTTGGGGACGGTGAACACTGAAGCTTTCTTT. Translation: CASSLGTVNTEAFF.

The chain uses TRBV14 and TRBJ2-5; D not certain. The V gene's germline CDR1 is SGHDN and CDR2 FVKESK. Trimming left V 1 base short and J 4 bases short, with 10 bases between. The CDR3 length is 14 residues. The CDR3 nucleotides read TGTGCCAGCAGCCAAGGGGCGAGGCGAGAGACCCAGTACTTC. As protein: CASSQGARRETQYF.

CDR3 amino acids: CASSRSRTGSVDEQYF. As DNA, the CDR3 is TGCGCCAGCAGCCGCTCTAGGACAGGTTCGGTCGACGAGCAGTACTTC. This sequence joins TRBV5-1 and TRBJ2-7, with 7 bases matching TRBD1. Germline values: CDR1 SGHRS, CDR2 YFSETQ. The CDR3 extends over 16 amino acids. J gave up 5 bases and V 4 bases, and 15 bases lay outside the gene matches. The full variable domain, rest sourced from reference TRBV5-1 and TRBJ2-7, is KAGVTQTPRYLIKTRGQQVTLSCSPISGHRSVSWYQQTPGQGLQFLFEYFSETQRNKGNFPGRFSGRQFSNSRSEMNVSTLELGDSALYLCASSRSRTGSVDEQYFGPGTRLTVT.